These 23 T cell receptor beta chains came from one sample sequenced in a study of regulatory T cells in long-lasting Graves disease. iRepertoire HTBI primers and Arm-PCR of CDR3 regions built TCR beta libraries. TCRdb independently ran MiXCR on the multiplex PCR reads; one entry per CDR3 protein. The sample lists some 410,000 distinct CDR3 sequences, 16% occurring once. Time point noted: newly diagnosed GD, antithyroid drugs for less than 3 months. From RNA extracted from PBMCs, the TCR library was made. The data also belong to a second study, concerning T cells in Graves' hyperthyroidism and ophthalmopathy.

The input for sequencing was peripheral blood mononuclear cells (PBMCs), taken at new diagnosis, from a patient treated with antithyroid drugs. The source is a woman in her 30s with Graves disease.

This clonotype was picked up many times. The chain links TRBV24-1 to TRBJ2-1, with 11 bases matching TRBD2. The germline CDR1 and CDR2 sequences are KGHDR and SFDVKD. V trimming: 2 bases; J trimming: 7 bases; junction bases outside the gene matches: 9. The CDR3 extends over 17 amino acids. The chain's CDR3 is CATSDSAGTSGGNEQFF. In DNA, the CDR3 is TGTGCCACCAGTGATTCGGCCGGGACTAGCGGAGGGAATGAGCAGTTCTTC.

This clonotype was detected ten times or more. This chain uses TRBV5-6 with TRBJ2-1; tentatively, D is TRBD2 (6 bases). There are 15 residues in the CDR3. Trimming took off 4 bases at V and 7 bases at J, with 18 bases between the two ends. CDR1 is SGHDT and CDR2 is YYEEEE in the germline V gene. The CDR3 DNA reads as TGTGCCAGCAGCGCGGGACTGCGCCCACCAAATGAGCAGTTCTTC. This translates into CASSAGLRPPNEQFF.

This clonotype was observed many times. The CDR3, as DNA: TGCAGCGTTGAACTCCTACGACAGGACACTGAAGCTTTCTTT. It codes for CSVELLRQDTEAFF. The rearrangement uses TRBV29-1 and TRBJ1-1; D possibly corresponds to TRBD1 (6 bases). V lost 2 bases to trimming and J lost 3 bases, with 13 bases between them. This CDR3 has 14 amino acids. Germline V gene lookup returns CDR1 SQVTM and CDR2 ANQGSEA. Full variable domain (missing parts from reference TRBV29-1 and TRBJ1-1): SAVISQKPSRDICQRGTSLTIQCQVDSQVTMMFWYRQQPGQSLTLIATANQGSEATYESGFVIDKFPISRPNLTFSTLTVSNMSPEDSSIYLCSVELLRQDTEAFFGQGTRLTVV.

This clonotype was observed at least ten times. V is TRBV28 and J is TRBJ2-1; D may be TRBD1 (6 bases). V lost 6 bases and J lost 6, with 27 bases in between. The CDR3 spans 18 residues. Germline CDR1 and CDR2: MDHEN and SYDVKM. The CDR3 DNA is TGTGCCAGCAGACGAGATCCCCGGGACACCTACCTAGGCAATGAGCAGTTCTTC. Encoded protein: CASRRDPRDTYLGNEQFF.

This chain connects TRBV20-1 to TRBJ2-7; D unresolved. The V end was cut by 2 bases, the J end by 3 bases, with 11 bases between. The CDR3 is made up of 13 amino acids. Germline V gene data show CDR1 as DFQATT and CDR2 as SNEGSKA (reference sequence). CDR3 amino acids: CSARSRVNYEQYF. In DNA, the CDR3 is TGCAGTGCTAGATCCCGTGTCAACTACGAGCAGTACTTC.

There are a few counts of this clonotype. The rearrangement joins TRBV12-3 or TRBV12-4 to TRBJ1-1, with D perhaps matching TRBD1 (6 bases). The germline V and J ends were trimmed by 4 bases and 4 bases, with 19 bases remaining between them. The CDR3 sequence is 16 residues long. The CDR3 coding sequence is TGTGCCAGCAGTTCCGGGACAAGGGTGATCCGCACTGAAGCTTTCTTT. Its protein product is CASSSGTRVIRTEAFF.

The gene calls are TRBV27 and TRBJ2-7; 10 nucleotides match TRBD1. This CDR3 spans 15 amino acids. V shed 6 bases and J 0 bases; nucleotides not matched to a gene: 5. In germline, CDR1 is MNHEY, CDR2 SMNVEV (reference sequence). In DNA form, the CDR3 reads TGTGCCAGCAGGCGGGACAGGGGAGACTCCTACGAGCAGTACTTC. Protein product: CASRRDRGDSYEQYF.

V usage is TRBV9 and J usage is TRBJ2-2, with D maybe TRBD2 (5 bases). CDR1 and CDR2 (germline): SGDLS, YYNGEE. Between the trimmed V and J ends, which lost 4 bases and 0 bases, there was a span of 16 bases. The CDR3 has 17 residues. The CDR3 nucleotides are TGTGCCAGCAGCATTTCGCTAGCAGACGCGAACACCGGGGAGCTGTTTTTT. Encoded protein: CASSISLADANTGELFF. Combining the CDR3 with reference TRBV9 and TRBJ2-2 gives the whole variable domain DSGVTQTPKHLITATGQRVTLRCSPRSGDLSVYWYQQSLDQGLQFLIQYYNGEERAKGNILERFSAQQFPDLHSELNLSSLELGDSALYFCASSISLADANTGELFFGEGSRLTVL.

This clonotype has more than one count but fewer than ten. The gene calls are TRBV20-1 and TRBJ1-1; 8 bases fit TRBD1. Germline CDR1 and CDR2: DFQATT and SNEGSKA (reference sequence). V gave up 4 bases and J gave up 8 bases; unmatched junction bases: 12. CDR3 length equals 14 residues. The CDR3 loop is CSAKADRVQPEAFF. The CDR3 bases are TGCAGTGCTAAGGCGGACAGGGTACAGCCGGAAGCTTTCTTT.

At least ten counts were recorded for this clonotype. This chain connects TRBV7-6 to TRBJ2-3; 7 nucleotides align to TRBD2. V lost 7 bases and J lost 3; bases outside the gene matches: 13. The CDR3 is 16 amino acids. The germline V gene has CDR1 SGHVS and CDR2 FNYEAQ. In DNA, the CDR3 is TGTGCCAGCACCATCCGGCCCGGGACTATGACAGATACGCAGTATTTT. It specifies CASTIRPGTMTDTQYF.

This clonotype was counted at least ten times. The chain couples TRBV20-1 to TRBJ1-6, with a weak D call TRBD1 (6 bases). The germline gives CDR1 DFQATT, CDR2 SNEGSKA (reference sequence). Trimming stripped 6 bases from V and 6 bases from J, with 9 bases between. The CDR3 has 12 residues. CDR3 bases: TGCAGTGCCCGGACAGTTAATTCACCCCTCCACTTT. Residues: CSARTVNSPLHF.

This clonotype occurred many times. This chain uses TRBV20-1 with TRBJ2-1; weak D call: TRBD2 (6 bases). V was shortened by 7 bases and J by 6 bases, with 28 bases between the two germline ends. The CDR3 extends over 17 amino acids. Germline V gene sequence: CDR1 DFQATT, CDR2 SNEGSKA (reference sequence). CDR3 DNA sequence: TGCAGTGGAAGTGGAGGAATGGGTCTGGGGGGAATCAATGAGCAGTTCTTC. The encoded protein is CSGSGGMGLGGINEQFF.

This clonotype was counted ten times or more. The CDR3 reads CASSSDFTDTQYF. The CDR3 DNA reads as TGTGCCAGCAGTTCGGACTTCACAGATACGCAGTATTTT. This chain uses TRBV27 with TRBJ2-3, with D perhaps matching TRBD2 (5 bases). The CDR3 contains 13 residues. V was shortened by 4 bases and J by 2 bases, with 7 bases between the two germline ends. CDR1 and CDR2 from the germline V gene are MNHEY and SMNVEV (reference sequence).

This clonotype was seen repeatedly, ten times or more. The chain is built from TRBV20-1 and TRBJ1-1; D is ambiguous. Deletions cut 6 bases from V and 0 bases from J, with 8 bases between. CDR1 is DFQATT, CDR2 SNEGSKA, per germline (reference sequence). The CDR3 is made up of 12 amino acids. This chain's CDR3 is CSAPTVNTEAFF. The DNA for the CDR3 is TGCAGTGCCCCAACAGTGAACACTGAAGCTTTCTTT.

The chain uses TRBV20-1 and TRBJ1-5; D is unresolved. Trimming left V 6 bases short and J 0 bases short, with 9 bases between. CDR3 length: 13 residues. The germline V gene has CDR1 DFQATT and CDR2 SNEGSKA (reference sequence). The CDR3 reads CSAAQYSNQPQHF. CDR3 nucleotides: TGCAGTGCCGCTCAATATAGCAATCAGCCCCAGCATTTT.

The chain carries TRBV30 and TRBJ2-3; 10 nucleotides agree with TRBD2. CDR1 GTSNPN and CDR2 SVGIG come from the germline V gene (reference sequence). This CDR3 is 14 amino acids long. V shed 5 bases, J shed 2 bases, and the junction held 4 bases outside the gene matches. The CDR3 DNA reads TGTGCCTGGTCACTAGCGGGAACCACAGATACGCAGTATTTT. It encodes CAWSLAGTTDTQYF.

This clonotype was picked up many times. The chain links TRBV7-9 to TRBJ2-2, with TRBD2 matching 10 bases. This CDR3 is 17 amino acids long. Germline V lookup: CDR1 SEHNR, CDR2 FQNEAQ (reference sequence). V lost 5 bases to trimming and J lost 3 bases; unmatched junction nucleotides: 9. The CDR3 reads CASSPPGLALDTGELFF. The CDR3 coding sequence is TGTGCCAGCAGCCCGCCGGGACTAGCGCTTGACACCGGGGAGCTGTTTTTT.

About this clonotype: Possible read error: a much larger clone is one base away. The V gene is TRBV11-2, the J gene TRBJ2-7, with TRBD1 identical over 7 bases. The CDR3 is made up of 14 amino acids. Germline assignment: CDR1 SGHAT and CDR2 FQNNGV. CDR3 bases: TGTGCCAGCAGCGCTACAGGGGCGTCCTACGAGCGGTACTTC. It is translated as CASSATGASYERYF.

The CDR3 DNA reads as TGTGCCAGCAGTCTCGCGAGGACAGGGGGTTACGAGCAGTACTTC. Protein: CASSLARTGGYEQYF. The chain has TRBV27 and TRBJ2-7; 10 bases are shared with TRBD1. Per germline, CDR1 MNHEY and CDR2 SMNVEV (reference sequence). The CDR3 has 15 amino acids. After removal of 5 bases from V and 4 bases from J, the junction contained 8 bases not matched to a gene.

This clonotype has ten or more counts. J is TRBJ2-1 and V is TRBV11-2; 11 nucleotides agree with TRBD2. The CDR3 has 17 residues. Trimming removed 7 bases from V and 10 bases from J; junction bases left unmatched: 18. In germline, CDR1 is SGHAT, CDR2 FQNNGV. CDR3 in DNA: TGTGCCAGCATCCTCGAGGGGGAGCTAGCGGGAGGTGAGGAGCAGTTCTTC. This encodes CASILEGELAGGEEQFF.

A note on this clonotype: With a much larger clone just one base away, this may be a read error. The V and J genes are TRBV9 and TRBJ1-1, with 7 nucleotides matching TRBD1. Unmatched junction bases numbered 14, after V lost 2 bases and J lost 7 bases. Germline V gene data show CDR1 as SGDLS and CDR2 as YYNGEE. There are 16 residues in the CDR3. CDR3 in amino acids: CASSVTGKGGAGEAFF. The CDR3 DNA reads as TGTGCCAGCAGCGTCACCGGGAAAGGGGGCGCGGGTGAAGCTTTCTTT.

This clonotype has ten or more counts. V and J are TRBV20-1 and TRBJ2-1; D gene ambiguous. Trimming pared 1 base from V and 1 base from J, leaving 14 bases between. The CDR3 consists of 16 residues. Germline V gene sequence: CDR1 DFQATT, CDR2 SNEGSKA (reference sequence). CDR3: CSARVQRAGSYNEQFF. The CDR3 DNA sequence: TGCAGTGCTAGAGTTCAAAGAGCTGGTTCCTACAATGAGCAGTTCTTC.

This clonotype was detected a few times. The chain carries TRBV4-1 and TRBJ1-1; D is perhaps TRBD1 (5 bases). CDR1 is MGHRA, CDR2 YSYEKL, per germline. The CDR3 loop spans 16 amino acids. Deletions cut 4 bases from V and 1 base from J, with 16 bases between. The CDR3 DNA sequence: TGCGCCAGCAGCCGGCCCCCGGGACGGCAGAACACTGAAGCTTTCTTT. Its translation: CASSRPPGRQNTEAFF.